One and the same sample provided the 8 T cell receptor beta chains below, sequenced in a study of metastatic and nonmetastatic thyroid tumors. The entire patient cohort was treatment-naive prior to thyroid surgery. Via MiXCR, TCRdb re-called the PCR reads. The sample has around 15,000 clones, about 35% seen once; the top ten hold around 10%. The sample was tumor tissue. These receptors were collected from a male donor with papillary thyroid cancer or a benign thyroid nodule (not recorded which). Some clones in this sample may be carry-over from other donors' samples.

This clone was counted only a few times. The germline gene is not matched at one end of the junction; a read error may be the cause. J is TRBJ2-7 and V is TRBV6-6; 7 bases agree with TRBD2. This CDR3 comprises 16 residues. Germline lookup yields CDR1 MNHNY and CDR2 SVGAGI (reference sequence). Here the CDR3 reads CASSYTLWGGFYDQYF. CDR3 sequence (DNA): TGTGCCAGCAGTTACACTTTGTGGGGGGGGTTCTACGATCAGTACTTC.

This clone was recorded a few times. This chain joins TRBV6-2 or TRBV6-3 and TRBJ1-1; D unresolved. The V gene lost 4 bases and the J gene lost 3 bases, with 6 bases spanning the gap. The V gene's germline CDR1 is MNHEY and CDR2 SVGEGT. The CDR3 has 12 residues. This CDR3 reads CASSSGDTEAFF. CDR3 in DNA: TGTGCCAGCAGTTCCGGGGACACTGAAGCTTTCTTT.

This clone turned up a few times. V gene TRBV27 combines with J gene TRBJ1-5; D remains ambiguous. Germline-derived CDR1 and CDR2 are MNHEY and SMNVEV (reference sequence). Trimming removed 5 bases at V and 3 bases at J, with 17 bases between. The CDR3 is 16 amino acids. CDR3 coding DNA: TGTGCCAGCAGTCCCTGGGATCGGTTACCCAATCAGCCCCAGCATTTT. This encodes CASSPWDRLPNQPQHF.

This clone was counted between two and nine times. V and J are TRBV12-3 or TRBV12-4 and TRBJ2-1; TRBD2 matches at 10 bases. CDR3 size: 12 residues. The V and J ends lost 6 bases and 10 bases, in that order; junction bases with no gene match: 3. CDR3 amino acids: CASRLAGREQFF. CDR3 in DNA: TGTGCCAGCAGACTAGCGGGGAGGGAGCAGTTCTTC.

The chain employs TRBV11-2 and TRBJ1-4; 8 bases match TRBD1. The germline V gene has CDR1 SGHAT and CDR2 FQNNGV. The trim removed 0 bases at V and 0 bases at J, leaving 9 bases unmatched. This CDR3 is 19 amino acids long. The CDR3 is CASSLENRDRISTNEKLFF. CDR3 coding DNA: TGTGCCAGCAGCTTAGAGAACCGGGACAGGATATCAACTAATGAAAAACTGTTTTTT.

This clone has just a few counts. The genes are TRBV7-9 and TRBJ1-5; possibly TRBD1 for D (6 bases). V was trimmed by 5 bases and J by 3 bases, leaving 8 bases between them. Germline lookup yields CDR1 SEHNR and CDR2 FQNEAQ (reference sequence). CDR3 length equals 13 residues. The CDR3 loop is CASSRTVNQPQHF. In DNA, the CDR3 is TGTGCCAGCAGCCGGACAGTCAATCAGCCCCAGCATTTT.

The chain has TRBV18 and TRBJ2-1; 9 positions match TRBD1. The trim removed 6 bases at V and 5 bases at J, leaving 23 bases unmatched. In germline, CDR1 is KGHSH, CDR2 LQKENI. The CDR3 has 20 amino acids. The CDR3 sequence is CASSTDRGLLSGDPNNEQFF. The CDR3 nucleotides read TGTGCCAGCTCCACGGACAGGGGTCTTCTTAGCGGAGACCCGAACAATGAGCAGTTCTTC. Full variable domain (rest looked up from reference TRBV18 and TRBJ2-1): NAGVMQNPRHLVRRRGQEARLRCSPMKGHSHVYWYRQLPEEGLKFMVYLQKENIIDESGMPKERFSAEFPKEGPSILRIQQVVRGDSAAYFCASSTDRGLLSGDPNNEQFFGPGTRLTVL.

CDR3 amino acids: CASGGISYNEQFF. The CDR3 region has the DNA TGTGCCAGTGGGGGAATCTCCTACAATGAGCAGTTCTTC. The rearrangement links TRBV19 to TRBJ2-1, with D perhaps matching TRBD1 or TRBD2 (5 bases each). This CDR3 is 13 amino acids long. V was cut by 8 bases and J by 0 bases, with 8 bases left in between. CDR1 and CDR2 from the germline V gene are LNHDA and SQIVND (reference sequence).